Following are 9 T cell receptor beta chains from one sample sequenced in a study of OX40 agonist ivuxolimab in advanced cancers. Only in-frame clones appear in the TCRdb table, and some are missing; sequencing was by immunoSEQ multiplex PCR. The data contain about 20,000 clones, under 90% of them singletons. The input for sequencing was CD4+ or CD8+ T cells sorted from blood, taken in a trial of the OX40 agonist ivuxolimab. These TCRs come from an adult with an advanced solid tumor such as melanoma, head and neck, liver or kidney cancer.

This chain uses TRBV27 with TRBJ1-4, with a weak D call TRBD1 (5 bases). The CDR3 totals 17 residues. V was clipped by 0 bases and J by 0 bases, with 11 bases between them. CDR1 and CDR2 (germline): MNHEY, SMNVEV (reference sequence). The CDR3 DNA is TGTGCCAGCAGTTTATCGCGCCTGGGGGCAACTAATGAAAAACTGTTTTTT. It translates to CASSLSRLGATNEKLFF.

The CDR3 nucleotides are TGTGCCAGCAGCGTAGAGGGGACGGCCCCCGCAGATCAGCCCCAGCATTTT. Protein sequence: CASSVEGTAPADQPQHF. The rearrangement links TRBV9 to TRBJ1-5; a weak D match, TRBD1 (5 bases). V shed 0 bases and J shed 5 bases, with 18 bases lying between them. The germline gives CDR1 SGDLS, CDR2 YYNGEE. This CDR3 spans 17 amino acids.

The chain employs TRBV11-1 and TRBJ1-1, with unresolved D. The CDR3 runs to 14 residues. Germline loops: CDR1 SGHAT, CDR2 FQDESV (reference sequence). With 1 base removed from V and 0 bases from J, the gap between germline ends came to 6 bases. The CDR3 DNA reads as TGTGCCAGCAGCTTAGGCAGATTGAACACTGAAGCTTTCTTT. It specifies CASSLGRLNTEAFF.

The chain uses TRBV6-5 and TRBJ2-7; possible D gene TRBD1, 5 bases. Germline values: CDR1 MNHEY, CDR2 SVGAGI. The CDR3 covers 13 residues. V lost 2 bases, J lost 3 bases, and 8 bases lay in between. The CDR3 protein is CASSYVQGYEQYF. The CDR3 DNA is TGTGCCAGCAGTTACGTCCAGGGCTACGAGCAGTACTTC.

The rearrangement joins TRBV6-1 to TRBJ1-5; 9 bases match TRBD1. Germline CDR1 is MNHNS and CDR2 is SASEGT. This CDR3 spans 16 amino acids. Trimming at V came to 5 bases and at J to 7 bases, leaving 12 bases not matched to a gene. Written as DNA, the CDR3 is TGTGCCAGCAGTAAAGGGACAGGGCGAGTTGGACAGCCCCAGCATTTT. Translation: CASSKGTGRVGQPQHF.

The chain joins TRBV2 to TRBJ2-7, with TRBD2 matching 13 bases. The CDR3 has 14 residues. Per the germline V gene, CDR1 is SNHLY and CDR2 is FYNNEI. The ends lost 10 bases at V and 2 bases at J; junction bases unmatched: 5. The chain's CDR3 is CATGGLAGAYEQYF. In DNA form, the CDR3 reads TGTGCCACGGGAGGACTAGCGGGAGCCTACGAGCAGTACTTC.

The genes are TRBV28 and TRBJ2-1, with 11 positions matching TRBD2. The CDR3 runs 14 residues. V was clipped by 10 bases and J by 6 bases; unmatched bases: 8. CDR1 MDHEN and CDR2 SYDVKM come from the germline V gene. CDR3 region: CATIVAGGSNEQFF. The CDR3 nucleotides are TGTGCCACCATCGTAGCGGGAGGGTCCAATGAGCAGTTCTTC.

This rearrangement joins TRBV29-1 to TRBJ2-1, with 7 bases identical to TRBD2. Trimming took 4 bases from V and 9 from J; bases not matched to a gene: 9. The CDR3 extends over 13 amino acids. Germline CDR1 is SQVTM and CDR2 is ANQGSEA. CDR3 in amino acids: CSVVGGGDGEQFF. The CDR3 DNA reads TGCAGCGTTGTGGGTGGGGGGGATGGTGAGCAGTTCTTC.

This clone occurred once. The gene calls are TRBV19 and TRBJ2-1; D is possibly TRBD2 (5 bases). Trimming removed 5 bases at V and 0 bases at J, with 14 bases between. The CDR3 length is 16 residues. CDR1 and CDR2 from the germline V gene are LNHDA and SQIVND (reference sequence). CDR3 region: CASSELRRISYNEQFF. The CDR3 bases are TGTGCCAGTAGTGAATTACGGAGGATCTCCTACAATGAGCAGTTCTTC.